This T cell receptor (beta chain) derives from a study of T cells in Graves' hyperthyroidism and ophthalmopathy. Findings of the study overall: Stable hyperthyroidism and ophthalmopathy were separated using 13 V-J signatures.

This clonotype was detected many times. Its specificity is unknown. The CDR3 consists of 14 residues. The trim removed 1 base at V and 5 bases at J, leaving 5 bases unmatched. Germline-derived CDR1 and CDR2 are SEHNR and FQNEAQ (reference sequence). Fresh peripheral blood, 10 ml, yielded the PBMCs. Authors of the study amplified TCR beta CDR3 regions from RNA transcripts. The TCR CDR3 first-round RT-PCR relied on the HTBI primer set. MiXCR, applied by TCRdb to the multiplex PCR reads, yields one record per CDR3 protein. The sample shows 450,000 to 650,000 distinct CDR3 sequences, 15% to 20% of them seen only once.

The V call is TRBV7-9, the J call TRBJ2-7, with 7 nucleotides matching TRBD2. The TCR was taken from a woman younger than 30 with Graves' ophthalmopathy. The material sequenced was blood. The CDR3, as DNA: TGTGCCAGCAGCTTAGGCGGGAGTTCCCACGAGCAGTACTTC. Protein product: CASSLGGSSHEQYF.